This entry is about one T cell receptor beta chain. What it binds is not known. This record comes from a study of tumor-infiltrating lymphocytes in primary liver carcinoma. For the study at large: The patients comprised men and women between the ages of 30 and 69 years. Samples had roughly 3.65 to 7.13 million productive TCRbeta reads, comparable between tissue types.

From roughly 0.5 ug total RNA, TCR beta cDNA was generated with a primer in the constant region. Sequencing libraries for TCR beta derived from three nested multiplex PCR rounds that used slightly modified ARM-PCR. In the first two PCR rounds, TRBV1-TRBV30 forward primers were paired with a C-beta reverse primer, and each round lasted roughly 9 cycles. TCRdb re-called the multiplex PCR reads through MiXCR, storing one row per CDR3 protein. The repertoire holds some 130,000 distinct CDR3 sequences, with around 70% as singletons. The study co-extracted DNA and RNA from 20-30 mg of unsorted bulk tissue. Surgical resection served as treatment for the primary liver carcinoma of these patients. CDR3 length: 14 amino acids. Germline assignment: CDR1 SQVTM and CDR2 ANQGSEA. Trimming took 4 bases from V and 2 from J, leaving 11 bases between them. General study points: When set against blood, tumors had a significantly higher top-250-clone fraction (p = 0.039).

The receptor comes from a woman aged 60 to 75 with primary liver carcinoma and hepatitis B virus infection. The sequenced sample was tumor-adjacent normal liver tissue. The chain has TRBV29-1 and TRBJ2-2; tentatively, D is TRBD1 (6 bases). The CDR3 is CSVGTRGNTGELFF. CDR3 DNA: TGCAGCGTTGGGACCAGGGGTAACACCGGGGAGCTGTTTTTT.